This record covers a single T cell receptor (beta chain). The target antigen is unknown. TCRdb redid the calling of the 5' RACE reads with MiXCR, one entry per CDR3 protein. The table has roughly 1,500,000 distinct CDR3 sequences, about 32% seen once; the top ten hold about 0.3%. This entry comes from a study of identical twins. Germline CDR1 SGHNT, CDR2 YYREEE (reference sequence). This CDR3 has 14 amino acids. General observations from the study: The analysis was cross-sectional rather than longitudinal within donors.

The TCR was taken from a newborn girl in good health. The sample comprised cord blood. The V call is TRBV5-4, the J call TRBJ2-4; D gene unclear. The DNA end favors TRBJ2-7, so the J call may be wrong. CDR3 sequence: CASSLVPFVGEQYF. Written as DNA, the CDR3 is TGTGCCAGCAGCTTGGTCCCTTTCGTAGGCGAGCAGTACTTC.